The entry that follows covers one T cell receptor (beta chain) sequence. Treatment denoted: preoperative locoregional IRX-2 cytokine immunotherapy. Samples came from a phase Ib trial of preoperative locoregional IRX-2 cytokine immunotherapy. V dropped 3 bases and J dropped 0; count of bases not matched to a gene: 8. Germline lookup yields CDR1 LNHDA and CDR2 SQIVND (reference sequence). The CDR3 has 16 amino acids. This sample was taken from a study of preoperative IRX-2 immunotherapy in early breast cancer. Only in-frame clones appear in the TCRdb table, and some are missing; sequencing was by immunoSEQ multiplex PCR. The data contain 25,000 to 30,000 clones, 82% of them singletons.

The sequence came from a human donor with breast cancer. J is TRBJ2-7 and V is TRBV19, with TRBD1 matching over 7 bases. This sample was gathered from a patient treated with IRX-2 immunotherapy. CDR3 sequence (DNA): TGTGCCAGTAGTATGGATTTGAGGACAGGCTCCTACGAGCAGTACTTC. Protein sequence: CASSMDLRTGSYEQYF.